This TCR beta chain was identified in a study of human T cells and chemical hapten exposure. Time point: patch test 2, 6 weeks after DPC sensitization. The treatment: therapeutic diphenylcyclopropenone sensitization with weekly scalp DPC. At every patch-test visit, blood was drawn before the patch test was applied. The authors extracted total RNA from unfractionated whole blood. Trimming removed 5 bases from V and 5 bases from J; junction bases left unmatched: 6. This CDR3 contains 13 residues. Germline CDR1 reads DFQATT; CDR2 reads SNEGSKA (reference sequence). MiXCR, run by TCRdb on the RACE reads, gives a single entry per CDR3 protein. The sample has approximately 120,000 distinct CDR3 sequences, roughly 10% seen once.

V usage is TRBV20-1 and J usage is TRBJ1-1; 9 nucleotides match TRBD1. The sequenced sample was whole blood, obtained in connection with sensitization to the hapten diphenylcyclopropenone (DPC). The sequence came from a woman between 40 and 55 years old with alopecia areata. Some clones in this sample may be carry-over from other donors' samples. The CDR3 sequence: CSAQTGGWTEAFF. The CDR3 DNA reads as TGCAGTGCTCAGACAGGGGGTTGGACTGAAGCTTTCTTT.